Listed below are T cell receptor beta chains from one sample, sequenced in a study of blood T cell repertoires in COVID-19. The table came from immunoSEQ multiplex PCR; TCRdb's copy has only in-frame clones and leaves some out. The sample carries more than 150,000 clones, around 87% recorded once. Sequenced: peripheral blood. The receptor set was obtained from a man aged 50-60 years with acute or convalescent COVID-19. Each CDR3 is given with its conserved first and last residue. A D gene is named only where the DNA matches it firmly. Size values are once, few and many counts, or a class for expanded clones, and some rows have none.

TRBJ2-7 TRBD1 TRBV27 - TGTGCCAGCAGCCCCAGACAGGGTGTCTCCTACGAGCAGTACTTC CASSPRQGVSYEQYF
TRBJ1-4 TRBD1 TRBV7-2 once TGTGCCAGCAGCTTAGGACAGGGCAGTGAAAAACTGTTTTTT CASSLGQGSEKLFF
TRBJ2-1 TRBD2 TRBV10-3 - TGTGCCATCAGTGGGGCGGGGGGCAATGAGCAGTTCTTC CAISGAGGNEQFF
TRBJ2-1 - TRBV3-1/TRBV3-2 few TGTGCCAGCAGCCGCGGGGTTGCCGGGGGCAATGAGCAGTTCTTC CASSRGVAGGNEQFF
TRBJ1-1 - TRBV11-3 - TGTGCCAGCAGCTTAGATTCCGGGAATGAAGCTTTCTTT CASSLDSGNEAFF
TRBJ2-3 TRBD2 TRBV3-1/TRBV3-2 - TGTGCCAGCAGCCTTCTTAGCGGGGGAGATACGCAGTATTTT CASSLLSGGDTQYF
TRBJ2-5 - TRBV11-2 - TGTGCCAGCAGCGACCGACTGGGTCGGACCCAGTACTTC CASSDRLGRTQYF
TRBJ1-5 TRBD1 TRBV5-1 - TGCGCCAGCAGCTTCGCCAGGGGGCAGCCCCAGCATTTT CASSFARGQPQHF
TRBJ2-7 TRBD1 TRBV11-2 once TGTGCCAGCAGCTTATCTTACAGGGGTTACGAGCAGTACTTC CASSLSYRGYEQYF
TRBJ1-6 TRBD1 TRBV19 - TGTGCCAGTAGTATAGGAGGGGGCTTGAATTCACCCCTCCACTTT CASSIGGGLNSPLHF
TRBJ2-5 TRBD1 TRBV5-1 - TGCGCCAGCAGCTACAGGGGGCGGGAGACCCAGTACTTC CASSYRGRETQYF
TRBJ1-6 - TRBV7-9 once TGTGCCAGCAGCTCACAGGGCTACTATAATTCACCCCTCCACTTT CASSSQGYYNSPLHF
TRBJ2-1 TRBD2 TRBV5-6 once TGTGCCAGCAGCTTAAGACTAGCGGGAGGGCTCGACAATGAGCAGTTCTTC CASSLRLAGGLDNEQFF
TRBJ2-2 TRBD2 TRBV28 - TGTGCCAGCAGTCCCCCCCTCGGGGGGGCCAGCACCGGGGAGCTGTTTTTT CASSPPLGGASTGELFF
TRBJ1-3 - TRBV7-9 once TGTGCCAGCAGCCCGGGGGGGCCTGGAAACACCATATATTTT CASSPGGPGNTIYF
TRBJ2-5 - TRBV12-3/TRBV12-4 - TGTGCCAGCAGTCTGGCCTCTGGCGAGACCCAGTACTTC CASSLASGETQYF
TRBJ2-1 - TRBV19 - TGTGCCAGTAGCCCAAACAGGTACAATGAGCAGTTCTTC CASSPNRYNEQFF
TRBJ1-1 TRBD1 TRBV29-1 - TGCAGCGTTGAGGGACAGTCAAACACTGAAGCTTTCTTT CSVEGQSNTEAFF
TRBJ2-7 TRBD1 TRBV18 once TGTGCCAGCTCACTTCGGGACAGTCCCTACGAGCAGTACTTC CASSLRDSPYEQYF
TRBJ1-4 - TRBV7-9 - TGTGCCAGCAGCACGATTAAGGGGCATCCTGGAAAACTGTTTTTT CASSTIKGHPGKLFF
TRBJ2-3 TRBD2 TRBV2 - TGTGCCAGCAGTGAAGCGAGGACGGGAGGATTGAGAGATACGCAGTATTTT CASSEARTGGLRDTQYF
TRBJ1-1 TRBD1 TRBV5-1 - TGCGCCAGCAGCCCGACCGGGACAGCGAACGGTGAAGCTTTCTTT CASSPTGTANGEAFF
TRBJ2-3 TRBD2 TRBV11-2 - TGTGCCAGCAGCTTAGAGGCGGGGGGCACAGATACGCAGTATTTT CASSLEAGGTDTQYF
TRBJ1-1 - TRBV6-5 - TGTGCCAGCAGCCGGGGGACTGAAGCTTTCTTT CASSRGTEAFF